A single sample gave rise to the 25 T cell receptor beta chains below, sequenced in a study of cytomegalovirus exposure and HLA in healthy donors (dated by TCRdb to about 2017). The library was produced with the immunoSEQ multiplex PCR assay. For the multiplex PCR, a mixture combining 60 forward primers for TCR Vbeta segments and 13 reverse primers for TCR Jbeta segments was used. Drawn from immuneACCESS, this table holds only the in-frame rearrangements with V and J called that TCRdb kept. Clones are partly lost; checked studies trace under half to an unresolved V gene and leave the rest unexplained. This specimen's table enumerates around 140,000 clones. The ten largest make up 1.6% of the sample. The source material was PBMCs. Every receptor here comes from a woman between 35 and 50 years old in good health and CMV-seropositive.

The CDR3: CASSFKQTNEKLFF. The CDR3 DNA sequence: TGTGCCAGCAGCTTCAAACAGACTAATGAAAAACTGTTTTTT. This chain joins TRBV5-6 and TRBJ1-4, with unresolved D. V was cut by 2 bases and J by 2 bases, with 7 bases left in between. The germline CDR1 and CDR2 sequences are SGHDT and YYEEEE. The CDR3 totals 14 residues.

The CDR3 loop reads CASSRREFYEQYF. CDR3 in DNA: TGTGCCAGCAGTAGAAGGGAGTTCTACGAGCAGTACTTC. The chain carries TRBV6-1 and TRBJ2-7, with D perhaps TRBD2 (5 bases). CDR1 is MNHNS, CDR2 SASEGT, per germline. Trimming took 5 bases from V and 3 from J, leaving 11 bases between them. This CDR3 is 13 amino acids long.

This chain joins TRBV6-1 and TRBJ1-3, with D tentatively TRBD1 (6 bases). This CDR3 has 14 residues. Trimming cost V 7 bases and J 0 bases, with 10 bases left between them. Germline values: CDR1 MNHNS, CDR2 SASEGT. CDR3 loop: CASKGDISGNTIYF. Written as DNA, the CDR3 is TGTGCCAGCAAGGGGGATATCTCTGGAAACACCATATATTTT.

The chain couples TRBV13 to TRBJ2-1; tentatively, D is TRBD2 (6 bases). V lost 2 bases to trimming and J lost 10 bases, with 15 bases between them. This CDR3 spans 14 amino acids. Germline-derived CDR1 and CDR2 are PRHDT and FYEKMQ (reference sequence). The CDR3 sequence: CASSLPSVLAEQFF. For the CDR3, the DNA is TGTGCCAGCAGCTTACCCTCCGTTCTAGCGGAGCAGTTCTTC.

This rearrangement joins TRBV6-5 to TRBJ2-7; 10 bases fit TRBD2. V gave up 1 base and J gave up 6 bases; unmatched junction bases: 9. Germline CDR1 is MNHEY and CDR2 is SVGAGI. This CDR3 is built from 16 residues. The CDR3 loop is CASSYWPAGGPGEQYF. CDR3 nucleotide sequence: TGTGCCAGCAGTTACTGGCCAGCGGGAGGGCCGGGCGAGCAGTACTTC.

V usage is TRBV27 and J usage is TRBJ1-1; D is undetermined. Trimming cost V 1 base and J 5 bases, with 8 bases left between them. This CDR3 contains 13 residues. From germline, CDR1 is MNHEY and CDR2 SMNVEV (reference sequence). CDR3 region: CASSLLGSTEAFF. CDR3 nucleotide sequence: TGTGCCAGCAGTTTATTAGGGAGTACTGAAGCTTTCTTT.

The gene calls are TRBV27 and TRBJ1-2, with TRBD1 identical over 7 bases. CDR1 and CDR2 from the germline V gene are MNHEY and SMNVEV (reference sequence). The CDR3 covers 14 residues. V lost 2 bases, J lost 3 bases, and 3 bases stayed unmatched. The CDR3: CASSLRGPDYGYTF. CDR3 sequence (DNA): TGTGCCAGCAGTTTAAGGGGGCCGGACTATGGCTACACCTTC.

This chain links TRBV5-4 with TRBJ2-2; 13 bases fit TRBD2. CDR1 is SGHNT and CDR2 is YYREEE in the germline V gene (reference sequence). Unmatched junction bases numbered 2, after V lost 4 bases and J lost 2 bases. CDR3 length: 16 residues. CDR3 amino acids: CASSGTSGINTGELFF. The CDR3 region has the DNA TGTGCCAGCAGCGGGACTAGCGGGATTAACACCGGGGAGCTGTTTTTT.

Here the CDR3 reads CASSLSDRYNEQFF. The DNA of the CDR3 is TGCGCCAGCAGCCTTAGCGACAGGTACAATGAGCAGTTCTTC. The V gene is TRBV5-1, the J gene TRBJ2-1; maybe TRBD1 (6 bases). V was clipped by 4 bases and J by 4 bases, with 12 bases between them. CDR3 size: 14 residues. The germline V gene has CDR1 SGHRS and CDR2 YFSETQ.

The rearrangement links TRBV5-1 to TRBJ1-1, with D uncertain. The V gene lost 0 bases and the J gene lost 7 bases, with 10 bases spanning the gap. This CDR3 has 13 amino acids. The germline CDR1 and CDR2 sequences are SGHRS and YFSETQ. This CDR3 reads CASSLVVRHEAFF. As DNA, the CDR3 is TGCGCCAGCAGCTTGGTGGTCAGACATGAAGCTTTCTTT.

The J gene is TRBJ1-1, the V gene TRBV14; no definite D call. The germline gives CDR1 SGHDN, CDR2 FVKESK. V shed 3 bases and J shed 5 bases, with 10 bases lying between them. The CDR3 extends over 13 amino acids. Written as DNA, the CDR3 is TGTGCCAGCAGCCATCGGGGTAGGACTGAAGCTTTCTTT. This sequence encodes CASSHRGRTEAFF.

This sequence joins TRBV7-9 and TRBJ1-1, with 9 bases fitting TRBD1. Germline values: CDR1 SEHNR, CDR2 FQNEAQ (reference sequence). The CDR3 spans 15 residues. V shed 2 bases and J 1 base; nucleotides not matched to a gene: 2. This CDR3 reads CASSLRGQGNTEAFF. DNA for the CDR3: TGTGCCAGCAGCTTAAGGGGACAGGGGAACACTGAAGCTTTCTTT.

The gene calls are TRBV5-6 and TRBJ2-7; 7 bases map to TRBD1. CDR1 and CDR2 from the germline V gene are SGHDT and YYEEEE. The CDR3 sequence is 12 residues long. The junction had 9 bases not matched to a gene; V was cut back by 4 bases and J by 11 bases. CDR3 sequence: CASSMGQSHKYF. The CDR3 DNA reads TGTGCCAGCAGCATGGGACAGTCGCATAAGTACTTC.

This chain connects TRBV19 to TRBJ2-5; TRBD1 might be the D (6 bases). Trimming removed 7 bases at V and 2 bases at J, with 17 bases between. Germline V gives CDR1 LNHDA, CDR2 SQIVND (reference sequence). CDR3 length: 15 residues. The CDR3 nucleotides are TGTGCCAGTAATAGGGCAGGGGATTTTCAAGAGACCCAGTACTTC. It encodes CASNRAGDFQETQYF.

The genes are TRBV6-1 and TRBJ2-1; 10 positions agree with TRBD2. Germline lookup yields CDR1 MNHNS and CDR2 SASEGT. The CDR3 has 16 residues. With V trimmed by 3 bases and J by 0 bases, 2 bases remained unmatched. The CDR3 here is CASSEVAGGSYNEQFF. Here the CDR3 DNA reads TGTGCCAGCAGTGAGGTAGCGGGAGGCTCCTACAATGAGCAGTTCTTC.

The V gene is TRBV6-5, the J gene TRBJ2-5, with D maybe TRBD2 (5 bases). Germline CDR1 and CDR2: MNHEY and SVGAGI. This CDR3 is built from 13 residues. V dropped 4 bases and J dropped 5 bases, with 11 bases sitting between them. CDR3 coding DNA: TGTGCCAGCAGTTCTACTAGAGCGGAGACCCAGTACTTC. This codes for CASSSTRAETQYF.

The chain is built from TRBV5-5 and TRBJ2-1; 7 bases match TRBD1. The V segment lost 3 bases and the J segment 0 bases; nucleotides outside the gene matches: 6. From germline, CDR1 is SGHKS and CDR2 YYEKEE (reference sequence). CDR3 length: 16 amino acids. Here the CDR3 DNA reads TGTGCCAGCAGCTCTCTACAGGGGAGCTCCTACAATGAGCAGTTCTTC. Protein product: CASSSLQGSSYNEQFF. Looking up the rest from reference TRBV5-5 and TRBJ2-1 gives the full variable domain: DAGVTQSPTHLIKTRGQQVTLRCSPISGHKSVSWYQQVLGQGPQFIFQYYEKEERGRGNFPDRFSARQFPNYSSELNVNALLLGDSALYLCASSSLQGSSYNEQFFGPGTRLTVL.

The V call is TRBV6-6, the J call TRBJ2-1; 11 bases match TRBD1. The junction had 4 bases not matched to a gene; V was cut back by 5 bases and J by 4 bases. The germline V gene encodes CDR1 MNHNY and CDR2 SVGAGI (reference sequence). The CDR3 has 15 amino acids. For the CDR3, the DNA is TGTGCCAGCAGTGGGGGACAGGGGGTTTACAATGAGCAGTTCTTC. It specifies CASSGGQGVYNEQFF.

The J gene is TRBJ2-7, the V gene TRBV18; weak D call: TRBD1 (6 bases). V was pared by 1 base and J by 9 bases, with 13 bases between. CDR3 length: 13 amino acids. The V gene's germline CDR1 is KGHSH and CDR2 LQKENI. CDR3 protein: CASSPRTEGVQYF. In DNA form, the CDR3 reads TGTGCCAGCTCACCACGGACAGAGGGTGTGCAGTACTTC.

The chain couples TRBV2 to TRBJ2-7; D call uncertain. V lost 4 bases and J lost 6, with 7 bases in between. Germline-derived CDR1 and CDR2 are SNHLY and FYNNEI. The CDR3 has 11 amino acids. CDR3 DNA: TGTGCCAGCAGTGCTACCCTCGAGCAGTACTTC. Translating it yields CASSATLEQYF.

The chain carries TRBV29-1 and TRBJ2-3; a possible D gene is TRBD2 (6 bases). With 4 bases removed from V and 5 bases from J, the gap between germline ends came to 16 bases. This CDR3 spans 14 amino acids. Germline CDR1 SQVTM, CDR2 ANQGSEA. The chain's CDR3 is CSVGGGVEGDTQYF. As DNA, the CDR3 is TGCAGCGTTGGGGGAGGCGTAGAGGGAGATACGCAGTATTTT.

The J gene is TRBJ1-5, the V gene TRBV15, with a tentative D call TRBD1 (5 bases). The CDR3 has 14 amino acids. Trimming pared 1 base from V and 6 bases from J, leaving 10 bases between. Germline-derived CDR1 and CDR2 are LNHNV and YYDKDF (reference sequence). The CDR3 protein is CATSRAGVGQPQHF. The CDR3 DNA sequence: TGTGCCACCAGCAGAGCGGGGGTAGGTCAGCCCCAGCATTTT.

The chain employs TRBV2 and TRBJ1-6, with TRBD1 identical over 8 bases. The germline V gene encodes CDR1 SNHLY and CDR2 FYNNEI. CDR3 length: 14 residues. Trimming took 6 bases from V and 8 from J; bases not matched to a gene: 6. CDR3 coding DNA: TGTGCCAGCAGGGAGACAGGGGACCATTCACCCCTCCACTTT. It codes for CASRETGDHSPLHF.

The rearrangement uses TRBV28 and TRBJ1-2; D call uncertain. V was cut by 3 bases and J by 6 bases, with 8 bases left in between. The CDR3 is 12 residues long. The germline V gene encodes CDR1 MDHEN and CDR2 SYDVKM. The CDR3 loop is CASSFGENGYTF. CDR3 coding DNA: TGTGCCAGCAGTTTCGGAGAAAATGGCTACACCTTC.

The rearrangement uses TRBV7-8 and TRBJ2-7, with 8 bases identical to TRBD1. Germline V CDR1 and CDR2: SGHVS, FQNEAQ. The junction had 4 bases not matched to a gene; V was cut back by 0 bases and J by 3 bases. The CDR3 is made up of 15 amino acids. CDR3 sequence reads: CASSLARTGNYEQYF. DNA for the CDR3: TGTGCCAGCAGCTTAGCTAGGACAGGGAACTACGAGCAGTACTTC. Full variable domain (remainder filled in from reference TRBV7-8 and TRBJ2-7): GAGVSQSPRYKVAKRGQDVALRCDPISGHVSLFWYQQALGQGPEFLTYFQNEAQLDKSGLPSDRFFAERPEGSVSTLKIQRTQQEDSAVYLCASSLARTGNYEQYFGPGTRLTVT.